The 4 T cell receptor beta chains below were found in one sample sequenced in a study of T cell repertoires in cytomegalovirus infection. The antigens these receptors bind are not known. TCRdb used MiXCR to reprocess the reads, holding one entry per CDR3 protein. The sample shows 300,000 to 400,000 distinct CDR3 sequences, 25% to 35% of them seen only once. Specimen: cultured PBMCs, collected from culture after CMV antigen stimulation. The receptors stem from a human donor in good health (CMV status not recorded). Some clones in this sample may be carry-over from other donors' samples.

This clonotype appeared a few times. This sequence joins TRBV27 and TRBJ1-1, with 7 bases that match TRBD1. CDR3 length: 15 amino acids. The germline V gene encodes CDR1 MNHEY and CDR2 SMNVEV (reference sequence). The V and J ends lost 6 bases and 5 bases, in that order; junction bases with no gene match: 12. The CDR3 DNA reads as TGTGCCAGCAGAGATTTAGGGGGCGGAAAAACTGAAGCTTTCTTT. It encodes CASRDLGGGKTEAFF.

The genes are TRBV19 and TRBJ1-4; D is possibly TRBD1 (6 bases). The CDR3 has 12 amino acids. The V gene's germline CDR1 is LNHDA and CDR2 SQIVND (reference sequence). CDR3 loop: CGAGAPNEKLFF. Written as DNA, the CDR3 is TGTGGAGCGGGGGCGCCTAATGAAAAACTGTTTTTT. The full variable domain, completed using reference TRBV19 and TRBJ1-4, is DGGITQSPKYLFRKEGQNVTLSCEQNLNHDAMYWYRQDPGQGLRLIYYSQIVNDFQKGDIAEGYSVSREKKESFPLTVTSAQKNPTAFYLCGAGAPNEKLFFGSGTQLSVL.

The CDR3 protein is CASSLPKTTLLAGPTDTQYF. The CDR3 DNA sequence: TGTGCCAGCAGCTTACCCAAGACTACGCTTCTCGCAGGTCCTACAGATACGCAGTATTTT. The V call is TRBV7-2, the J call TRBJ2-3; D possibly corresponds to TRBD2 (5 bases). The V end was cut by 2 bases, the J end by 3 bases, with 27 bases between. The length of the CDR3 is 20 residues. From germline, CDR1 is SGHTA and CDR2 FQGNSA.

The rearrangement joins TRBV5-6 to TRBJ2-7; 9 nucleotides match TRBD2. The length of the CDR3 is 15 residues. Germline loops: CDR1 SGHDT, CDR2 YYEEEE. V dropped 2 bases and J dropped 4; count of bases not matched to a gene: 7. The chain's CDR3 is CASSFLAGRFYEQYF. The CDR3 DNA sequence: TGTGCCAGCAGCTTCCTAGCGGGAAGATTTTACGAGCAGTACTTC.